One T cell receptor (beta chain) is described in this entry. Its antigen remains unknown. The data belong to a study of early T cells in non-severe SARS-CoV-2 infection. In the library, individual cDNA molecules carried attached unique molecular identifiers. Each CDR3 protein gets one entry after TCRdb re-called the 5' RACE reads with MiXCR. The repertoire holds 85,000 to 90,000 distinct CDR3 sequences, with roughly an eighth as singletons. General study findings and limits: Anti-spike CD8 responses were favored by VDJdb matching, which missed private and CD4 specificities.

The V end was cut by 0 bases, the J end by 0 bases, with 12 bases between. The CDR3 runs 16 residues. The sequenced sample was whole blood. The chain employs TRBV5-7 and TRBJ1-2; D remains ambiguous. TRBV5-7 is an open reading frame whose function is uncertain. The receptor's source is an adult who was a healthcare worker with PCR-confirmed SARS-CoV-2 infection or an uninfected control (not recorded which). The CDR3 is CASSLDETGTNYGYTF. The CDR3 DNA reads TGTGCCAGCAGCTTGGACGAGACGGGTACTAACTATGGCTACACCTTC.